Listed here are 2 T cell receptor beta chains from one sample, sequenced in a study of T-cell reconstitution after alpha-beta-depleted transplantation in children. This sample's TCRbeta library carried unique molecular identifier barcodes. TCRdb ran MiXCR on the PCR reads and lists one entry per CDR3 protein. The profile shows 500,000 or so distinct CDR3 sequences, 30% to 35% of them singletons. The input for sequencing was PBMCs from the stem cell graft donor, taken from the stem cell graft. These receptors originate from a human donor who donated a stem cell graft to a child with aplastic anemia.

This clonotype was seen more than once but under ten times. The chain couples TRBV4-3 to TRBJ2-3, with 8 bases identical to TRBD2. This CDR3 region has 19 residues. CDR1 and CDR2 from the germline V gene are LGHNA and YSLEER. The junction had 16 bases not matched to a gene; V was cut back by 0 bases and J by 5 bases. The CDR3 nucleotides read TGCGCCAGCAGCCAAGATCAACTCCCATCGGGAGGGCATCAAGATACGCAGTATTTT. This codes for CASSQDQLPSGGHQDTQYF.

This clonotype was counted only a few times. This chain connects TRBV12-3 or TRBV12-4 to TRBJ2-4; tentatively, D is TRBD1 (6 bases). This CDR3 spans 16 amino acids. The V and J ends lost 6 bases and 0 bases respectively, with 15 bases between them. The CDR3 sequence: CASSRGQPLAKNIQYF. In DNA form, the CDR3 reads TGTGCCAGCAGCCGCGGACAGCCACTAGCCAAAAACATTCAGTACTTC.